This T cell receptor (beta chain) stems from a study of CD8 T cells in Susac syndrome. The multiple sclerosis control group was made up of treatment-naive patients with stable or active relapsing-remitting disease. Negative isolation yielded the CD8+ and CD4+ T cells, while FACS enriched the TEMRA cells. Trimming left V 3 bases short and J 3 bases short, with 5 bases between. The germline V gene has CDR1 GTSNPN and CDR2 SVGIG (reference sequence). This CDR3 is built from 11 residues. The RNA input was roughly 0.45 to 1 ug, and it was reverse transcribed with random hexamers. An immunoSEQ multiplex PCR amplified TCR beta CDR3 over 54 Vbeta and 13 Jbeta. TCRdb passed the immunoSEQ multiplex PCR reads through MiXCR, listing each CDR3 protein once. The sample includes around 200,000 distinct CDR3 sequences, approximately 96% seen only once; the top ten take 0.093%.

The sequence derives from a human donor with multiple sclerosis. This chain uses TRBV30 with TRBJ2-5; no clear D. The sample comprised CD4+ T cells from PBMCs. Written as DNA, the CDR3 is TGTGCCTGGAGCCTAAAAGAGACCCAGTACTTC. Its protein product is CAWSLKETQYF. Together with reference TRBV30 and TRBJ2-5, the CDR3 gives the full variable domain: SQTIHQWPATLVQPVGSPLSLECTVEGTSNPNLYWYRQAAGRGLQLLFYSVGIGQISSEVPQNLSASRPQDRQFILSSKKLLLSDSGFYLCAWSLKETQYFGPGTRLLVL.